The sequence of this T cell receptor beta chain was determined in a study of beta chain features in type 1 diabetes. Study summary: No age, gender or cell yield differences were seen between patients and healthy donors. General study results and limits: Across all four CD4+ subsets, people with type 1 diabetes showed modestly shorter TCRB CDR3s.

This clone was picked up one time. Its target is unknown. Expressed TCRB transcripts were sequenced because the entire RNA isolate underwent reverse transcription. Method: immunoSEQ multiplex PCR; TCRdb's copy keeps in-frame clones and lacks some. The sample shows about 900,000 clones, roughly 16% of them seen only once. The V gene's germline CDR1 is MNHEY and CDR2 SMNVEV (reference sequence). The CDR3 has 13 amino acids. The V end was cut by 7 bases, the J end by 1 base, with 10 bases between. The chain uses TRBV27 and TRBJ1-1; D not certain. Sequenced input: naive CD4+ T cells from blood. This TCR came from a woman aged 18-30 years in good health. Here the CDR3 reads CASNQRPNTEAFF. Written as DNA, the CDR3 is TGTGCCAGCAACCAAAGACCGAACACTGAAGCTTTCTTT.